This T cell receptor beta chain was obtained from a study of OX40 agonist ivuxolimab in advanced cancers. Turning to the study itself: Ivuxolimab, an antibody acting as an agonist of OX40 (CD134), was used to treat patients. There were three patients with partial responses, one having hepatocellular carcinoma and two cutaneous melanoma. General study results and limits: With doses of 0.1 to 3.0 mg/kg, CD4+ and CD8+ blood T cells had undergone clonal expansion by week 6. In general, CD8+ T cells held more expanded clones than CD4+ did, on average.

The V end lost 5 bases, the J end lost 1 base, and 15 bases lay between the germline ends. The CDR3 length is 16 residues. CDR1 and CDR2 (germline): MDHEN, SYDVKM. Concerning this clone: Its specificity is not known.

The repertoire was sequenced with immunoSEQ multiplex PCR; TCRdb's copy has only in-frame clones and lacks some. Of about 100,000 clones in the sample, approximately 90% are singletons; the top ten hold 0.5% to 0.65%. The rearrangement links TRBV28 to TRBJ1-5; D call uncertain. The sequence was obtained from an adult with an advanced solid tumor such as melanoma, head and neck, liver or kidney cancer. Sequencing was performed on CD4+ or CD8+ T cells sorted from blood, taken in a trial of the OX40 agonist ivuxolimab. CDR3 sequence reads: CASSPLRAQSNQPQHF. CDR3 DNA: TGTGCCAGCAGTCCATTAAGGGCCCAGAGCAATCAGCCCCAGCATTTT.